Given below is one TCR beta chain in context. The data were taken from a study of T-cell memory formation after mild COVID-19. MiXCR, run by TCRdb on the 5' RACE reads, gives a single entry per CDR3 protein. The sample includes hundreds of thousands of distinct CDR3 sequences, 15% to 20% of them seen just once. Material: PBMCs or a T cell subset sorted from them (not recorded which). This sequence originates from a man in his late teens or twenties who had mild COVID-19 (a few samples of this study predate the infection). Cell type and time point are not known.

CDR3 protein: CASGGVWALQANYGYTF. The CDR3 bases are TGTGCCAGCGGCGGGGTATGGGCATTACAAGCTAACTATGGCTACACCTTC. V gene TRBV7-9 combines with J gene TRBJ1-2; D gene ambiguous. There are 17 residues in the CDR3. The ends were cut back, 8 bases at V and 0 bases at J, with 22 bases in the middle. Germline V gene data show CDR1 as SEHNR and CDR2 as FQNEAQ (reference sequence). The entire variable domain, with the rest obtained from reference TRBV7-9 and TRBJ1-2, is as follows: DTGVSQNPRHKITKRGQNVTFRCDPISEHNRLYWYRQTLGQGPEFLTYFQNEAQLEKSRLLSDRFSAERPKGSFSTLEIQRTEQGDSAMYLCASGGVWALQANYGYTFGSGTRLTVV.